This T cell receptor (beta chain) was sequenced for a study of blood T cell repertoires in COVID-19. Study summary: Sites in the United States, Italy and Spain provided acute and convalescent COVID-19 samples. Nucleic acid was either cDNA or gDNA, and it came from T cells, B-cell-depleted T cells, or PBMCs.

In the original processing: From reference gene primer amplification, estimates of nucleated cell counts were derived. The method was immunoSEQ multiplex PCR; TCRdb's version includes in-frame clones alone and lacks a portion of them. V and J calls and clone size are as listed in that table; D and trimming were resolved from the DNA. The sample has around 200,000 clones; less than 85% are singletons. The germline gives CDR1 SNHLY, CDR2 FYNNEI. V lost 5 bases to trimming and J lost 2 bases, with 7 bases between them. The CDR3 consists of 13 residues. This clone was recorded a few times. The sample taken for sequencing was peripheral blood. The chain is built from TRBV2 and TRBJ1-3, with D unclear. The sequence came from a woman in her seventies with acute or convalescent COVID-19. CDR3 sequence (DNA): TGTGCCAGCAGTCGTAGCACTGGAAACACCATATATTTT. Translating gives CASSRSTGNTIYF.